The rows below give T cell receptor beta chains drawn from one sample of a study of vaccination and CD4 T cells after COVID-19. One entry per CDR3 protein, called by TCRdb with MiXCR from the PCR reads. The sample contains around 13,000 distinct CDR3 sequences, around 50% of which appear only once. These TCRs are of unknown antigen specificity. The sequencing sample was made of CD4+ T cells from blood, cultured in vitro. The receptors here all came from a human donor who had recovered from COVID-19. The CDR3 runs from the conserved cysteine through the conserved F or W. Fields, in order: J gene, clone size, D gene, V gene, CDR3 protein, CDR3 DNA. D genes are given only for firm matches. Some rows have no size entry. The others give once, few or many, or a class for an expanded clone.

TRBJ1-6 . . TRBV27 CASRQRPSSYNSPLHF TGTGCCAGCAGACAGCGCCCGAGCTCCTATAATTCACCCCTCCACTTT
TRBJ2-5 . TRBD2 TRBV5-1 CASSLAGGGAQETQYF TGCGCCAGCAGCTTGGCTGGCGGGGGGGCCCAAGAGACCCAGTACTTC
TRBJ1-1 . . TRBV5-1 CASSLPRGGMNTEAFF TGCGCCAGCAGCTTGCCGCGGGGTGGGATGAACACTGAAGCTTTCTTT
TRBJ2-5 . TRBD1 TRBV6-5 CASSYTGDGETQYF TGTGCCAGCAGTTACACAGGGGATGGGGAGACCCAGTACTTC
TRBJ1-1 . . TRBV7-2 CASSSAVNTEAFF TGTGCCAGCAGTTCGGCGGTGAACACTGAAGCTTTCTTT
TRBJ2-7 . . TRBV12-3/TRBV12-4 CASSFDRFAYEQYF TGTGCCAGCAGTTTTGACAGGTTCGCCTACGAGCAGTACTTC
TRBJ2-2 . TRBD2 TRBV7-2 CASSWTSGRAGELFF TGTGCCAGCAGCTGGACTAGCGGGAGAGCCGGGGAGCTGTTTTTT
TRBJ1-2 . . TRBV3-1 CASSQGGQGRAGYTF TGTGCCAGCAGCCAAGGAGGGCAGGGTAGAGCTGGCTACACCTTC
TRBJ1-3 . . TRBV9 CASSGRQGQLSGNTIYF TGTGCCAGCAGCGGGCGGCAGGGGCAGCTTTCTGGAAACACCATATATTTT
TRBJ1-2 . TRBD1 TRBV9 CASSGRTGEYGYTF TGTGCCAGCAGCGGAAGGACAGGGGAATATGGCTACACCTTC
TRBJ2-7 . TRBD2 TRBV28 CASSFVTSGFSYEQYF TGTGCCAGCAGTTTTGTCACTAGCGGTTTCTCCTACGAGCAGTACTTC
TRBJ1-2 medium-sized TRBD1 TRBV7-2 CASSPGQGYGYTF TGTGCCAGCAGCCCTGGACAGGGCTATGGCTACACCTTC
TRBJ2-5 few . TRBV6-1 CASTQRETQYF TGTGCCAGCACTCAAAGGGAGACCCAGTACTTC
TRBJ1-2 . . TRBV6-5 CASSSQGNGYTF TGTGCCAGCAGTTCCCAAGGGAATGGCTACACCTTC
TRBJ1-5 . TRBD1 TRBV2 CASSEEDRVIGQPQHF TGTGCCAGCAGTGAAGAGGACAGGGTGATAGGGCAGCCCCAGCATTTT
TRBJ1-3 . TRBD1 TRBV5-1 CASSSGGTGNTIYF TGCGCCAGCAGCTCAGGGGGAACTGGAAACACCATATATTTT
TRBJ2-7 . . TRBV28 CASSPGTVQREQYF TGTGCCAGCAGTCCCGGGACTGTACAACGGGAGCAGTACTTC
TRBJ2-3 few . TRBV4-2 CASSQLAGGTARPDTQYF TGTGCCAGCAGCCAACTTGCGGGTGGGACGGCGAGGCCAGATACGCAGTATTTT
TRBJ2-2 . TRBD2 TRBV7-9 CASSLASGTTGELFF TGTGCCAGCAGCTTAGCTAGCGGGACCACCGGGGAGCTGTTTTTT
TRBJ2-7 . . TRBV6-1 CASSEQTAAPIWGQYF TGTGCCAGCAGTGAGCAGACCGCGGCACCGATCTGGGGGCAGTACTTC
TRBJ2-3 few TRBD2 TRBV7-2 CASSPRGSLRGGTQYF TGTGCCAGCAGCCCCCGCGGCTCGCTTCGGGGGGGCACGCAGTATTTT
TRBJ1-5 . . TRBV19 CASNPRPDNQPQHF TGTGCCAGTAATCCTCGGCCAGATAATCAGCCCCAGCATTTT
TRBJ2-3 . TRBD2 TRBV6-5 CASSYRAGISTDTQYF TGTGCCAGCAGTTACCGAGCGGGGATTAGCACAGATACGCAGTATTTT
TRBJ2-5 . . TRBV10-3 CAISEGRQETQYF TGTGCCATCAGCGAGGGACGCCAAGAGACCCAGTACTTC
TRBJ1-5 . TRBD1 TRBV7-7 CASSLLDRGRAQPQHF TGTGCCAGCAGCTTACTCGACAGGGGGCGGGCTCAGCCCCAGCATTTT
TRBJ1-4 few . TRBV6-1 CASRSRRGETEKLFF TGTGCCAGCAGGTCGAGAAGGGGTGAGACGGAAAAACTGTTTTTT
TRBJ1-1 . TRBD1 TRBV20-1 CSAPLRGQGDTEAFF TGCAGTGCGCCCCTTCGGGGACAGGGGGACACTGAAGCTTTCTTT
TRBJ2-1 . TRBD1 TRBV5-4 CASSLDRGEQFF TGTGCCAGCAGCCTAGACAGGGGTGAGCAGTTCTTC
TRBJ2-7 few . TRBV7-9 CASSWGLPQTYEQYF TGTGCCAGCAGCTGGGGACTGCCCCAAACCTACGAGCAGTACTTC
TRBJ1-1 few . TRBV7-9 CASSRQENTEAFF TGTGCCAGCAGCCGACAGGAGAACACTGAAGCTTTCTTT
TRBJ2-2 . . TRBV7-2 CASRPTGTGELFF TGTGCCAGCAGACCTACAGGGACCGGGGAGCTGTTTTTT
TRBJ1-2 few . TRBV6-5 CASSSGQGPNYGYTF TGTGCCAGCAGTTCAGGGCAGGGCCCCAACTATGGCTACACCTTC
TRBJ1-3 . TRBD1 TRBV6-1 CAGRQGISSGNTIYF TGTGCCGGGAGACAGGGCATATCCTCTGGAAACACCATATATTTT
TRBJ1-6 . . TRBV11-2 CASSRRTLHF TGTGCCAGCAGCCGCCGGACCCTCCACTTT
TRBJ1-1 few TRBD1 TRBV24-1 CATSDTGQGYTEAFF TGTGCCACCAGTGACACAGGACAGGGTTACACTGAAGCTTTCTTT
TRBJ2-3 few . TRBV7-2 CASSPQQSTDTQYF TGTGCCAGCAGCCCCCAGCAGAGCACAGATACGCAGTATTTT
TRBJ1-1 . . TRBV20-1 CSASRTEAFF TGCAGTGCTAGCAGAACTGAAGCTTTCTTT
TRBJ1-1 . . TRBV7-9 CASSRDRTGEAFF TGTGCCAGCAGCCGCGACAGGACTGGTGAAGCTTTCTTT
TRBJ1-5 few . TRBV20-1 CSVPGQNQPQHF TGCAGTGTACCGGGACAAAATCAGCCCCAGCATTTT
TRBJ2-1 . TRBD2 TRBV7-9 CASSLVRGGEFYNEQSF TGTGCCAGCAGCTTAGTCCGCGGGGGGGAGTTCTACAATGAGCAGTCCTTC